A single sample is the source of the 8 T cell receptor beta chains below, sequenced in a study of blood T cells in healthy people across ages. Together with a sample-barcoded 5' primer, a J-beta primer mix was included in a second PCR lasting about 7 to 11 cycles. TCRdb re-called the 5' RACE reads through MiXCR, storing one row per CDR3 protein. Here the sample spans 550,000 to 650,000 distinct CDR3 sequences, under 30% being singletons. The sequenced sample consisted of blood. The receptor set was obtained from an elderly woman in good health.

The chain is built from TRBV7-2 and TRBJ2-3; D not resolved. CDR1 SGHTA and CDR2 FQGNSA come from the germline V gene. This CDR3 has 15 residues. V was cut by 0 bases and J by 4 bases, with 11 bases left in between. The CDR3: CASSLAGGRPDTQYF. For the CDR3, the DNA is TGTGCCAGCAGCTTAGCAGGTGGACGACCAGATACGCAGTATTTT. The full variable domain, its missing parts supplied by reference TRBV7-2 and TRBJ2-3, is GAGVSQSPSNKVTEKGKDVELRCDPISGHTALYWYRQSLGQGLEFLIYFQGNSAPDKSGLPSDRFSAERTGGSVSTLTIQRTQQEDSAVYLCASSLAGGRPDTQYFGPGTRLTVL.

In its sample, this clonotype was seen many times. The chain couples TRBV4-2 to TRBJ1-2; 9 bases are a match to TRBD1. The CDR3 contains 16 residues. Per germline, CDR1 LGHNA and CDR2 YNFKEQ. V lost 4 bases and J lost 3; bases outside the gene matches: 9. Here the CDR3 DNA reads TGTGCCAGCAGCCCACACAGGGGGCGAACGGACTATGGCTACACCTTC. Encoded protein: CASSPHRGRTDYGYTF.

The chain combines TRBV6-2 or TRBV6-3 with TRBJ1-1; no clear D gene. The V and J ends lost 2 bases and 4 bases respectively, with 8 bases between them. The germline V gene encodes CDR1 MNHEY and CDR2 SVGEGT. The CDR3 runs 13 residues. CDR3 coding DNA: TGTGCCAGCAGTTACATATCGAGCACTGAAGCTTTCTTT. As protein: CASSYISSTEAFF.

This clonotype was counted only a few times. Being one base from a much bigger clone, this may be a read error. The rearrangement uses TRBV20-1 and TRBJ2-5, with 11 positions matching TRBD2. Germline V gene lookup returns CDR1 DFQATT and CDR2 SNEGSKA (reference sequence). This CDR3 contains 15 residues. The V and J ends lost 6 bases and 11 bases, in that order; junction bases with no gene match: 17. CDR3 in amino acids: CSAHASGGINNEQYF. The CDR3 nucleotides read TGCAGTGCCCACGCTAGCGGGGGGATAAACAATGAGCAGTACTTC.

The chain couples TRBV28 to TRBJ1-5, with 11 bases aligning to TRBD1. V shed 7 bases, J shed 5 bases, and the junction held 7 bases outside the gene matches. Germline V gene sequence: CDR1 MDHEN, CDR2 SYDVKM. The CDR3 runs 15 residues. The CDR3 nucleotides read TGTGCCAGCATCCCCGGGACAGGGGGATATCAGCCCCAGCATTTT. This encodes CASIPGTGGYQPQHF.

CDR3 in amino acids: CASSQGGGSTTEAFF. For the CDR3, the DNA is TGTGCCAGCAGCCAAGGTGGCGGGAGTACCACTGAAGCTTTCTTT. The chain couples TRBV3-1 to TRBJ1-1; D call uncertain. Per germline, CDR1 LGHDT and CDR2 YNNKEL (reference sequence). V was clipped by 1 base and J by 4 bases, with 13 bases between them. The CDR3 is 15 amino acids.

The count of this clonotype is one. One base away lies a much larger clone, so this may be a sequencing read error. The V and J genes are TRBV20-1 and TRBJ1-5, with D possibly TRBD1 on 6 matching bases. The CDR3 is 14 residues long. Germline loops: CDR1 DFQATT, CDR2 SNEGSKA (reference sequence). Trimming left V 8 bases short and J 0 bases short, with 14 bases between. The CDR3 region has the DNA TGCAGTACTGCCGGACAGTATAGCAATCAGCCCCAGCATTTT. Amino acids: CSTAGQYSNQPQHF.

This sequence joins TRBV6-6 and TRBJ1-2, with TRBD1 matching over 7 bases. CDR3 length equals 14 residues. The trim removed 7 bases at V and 8 bases at J, leaving 13 bases unmatched. Germline CDR1 reads MNHNY; CDR2 reads SVGAGI (reference sequence). CDR3: CASIGQAVAKGYTF. The DNA for the CDR3 is TGTGCCAGCATTGGACAGGCCGTGGCGAAGGGCTACACCTTC.